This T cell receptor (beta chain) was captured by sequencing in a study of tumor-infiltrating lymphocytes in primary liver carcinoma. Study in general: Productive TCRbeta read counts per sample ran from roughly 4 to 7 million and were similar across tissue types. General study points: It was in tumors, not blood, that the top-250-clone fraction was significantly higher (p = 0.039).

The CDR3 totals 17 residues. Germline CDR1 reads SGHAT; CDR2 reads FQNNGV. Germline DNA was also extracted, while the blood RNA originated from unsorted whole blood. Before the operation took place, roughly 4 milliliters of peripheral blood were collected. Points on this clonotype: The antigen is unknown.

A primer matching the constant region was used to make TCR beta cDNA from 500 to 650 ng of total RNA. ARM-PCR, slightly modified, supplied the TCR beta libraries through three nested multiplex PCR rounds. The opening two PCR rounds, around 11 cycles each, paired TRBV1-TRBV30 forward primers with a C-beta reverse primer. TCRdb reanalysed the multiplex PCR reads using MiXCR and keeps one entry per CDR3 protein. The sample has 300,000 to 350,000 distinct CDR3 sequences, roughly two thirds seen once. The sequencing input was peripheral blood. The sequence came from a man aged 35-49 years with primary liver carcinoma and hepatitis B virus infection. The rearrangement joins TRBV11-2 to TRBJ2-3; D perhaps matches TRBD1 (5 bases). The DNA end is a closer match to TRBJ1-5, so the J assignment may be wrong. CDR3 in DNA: TGTGCCAGCAGCTTTTTAGCGGGAGGGGAGGGCACAGATACGCAGCATTTT. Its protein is CASSFLAGGEGTDTQHF.